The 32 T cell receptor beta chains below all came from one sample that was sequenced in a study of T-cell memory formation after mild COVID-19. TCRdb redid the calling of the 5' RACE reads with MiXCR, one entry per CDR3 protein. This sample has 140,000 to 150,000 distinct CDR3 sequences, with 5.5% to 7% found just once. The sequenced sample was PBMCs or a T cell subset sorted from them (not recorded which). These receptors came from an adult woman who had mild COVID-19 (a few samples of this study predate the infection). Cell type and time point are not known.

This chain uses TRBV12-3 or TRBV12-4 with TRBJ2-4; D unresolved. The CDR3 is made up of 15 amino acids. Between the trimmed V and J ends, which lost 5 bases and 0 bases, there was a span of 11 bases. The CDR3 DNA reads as TGTGCCAGCAGTCCAGAGATGCTAGCCAAAAACATTCAGTACTTC. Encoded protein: CASSPEMLAKNIQYF.

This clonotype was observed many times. CDR3: CAWSLRGAGVMHYNEQFF. The CDR3 DNA sequence: TGTGCCTGGAGTCTGAGGGGGGCCGGGGTAATGCATTACAATGAGCAGTTCTTC. The chain is built from TRBV30 and TRBJ2-1; either TRBD1 or TRBD2 may supply D (6 bases each). CDR3 length: 18 amino acids. V was trimmed by 2 bases and J by 4 bases, leaving 24 bases between them. CDR1 and CDR2 (germline): GTSNPN, SVGIG (reference sequence).

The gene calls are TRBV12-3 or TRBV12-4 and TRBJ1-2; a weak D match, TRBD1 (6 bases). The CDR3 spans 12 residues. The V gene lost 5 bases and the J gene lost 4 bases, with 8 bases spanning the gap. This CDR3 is CASSLTGYGYTF. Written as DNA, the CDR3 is TGTGCCAGCAGTCTGACAGGCTATGGCTACACCTTC.

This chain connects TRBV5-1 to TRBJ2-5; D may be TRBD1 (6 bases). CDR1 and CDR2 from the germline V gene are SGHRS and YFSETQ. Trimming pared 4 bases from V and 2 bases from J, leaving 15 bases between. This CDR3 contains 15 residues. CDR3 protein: CASSSQGQSQETQYF. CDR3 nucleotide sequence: TGCGCCAGCAGCAGCCAAGGACAGAGTCAAGAGACCCAGTACTTC. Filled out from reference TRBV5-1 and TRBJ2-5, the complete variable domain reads KAGVTQTPRYLIKTRGQQVTLSCSPISGHRSVSWYQQTPGQGLQFLFEYFSETQRNKGNFPGRFSGRQFSNSRSEMNVSTLELGDSALYLCASSSQGQSQETQYFGPGTRLLVL.

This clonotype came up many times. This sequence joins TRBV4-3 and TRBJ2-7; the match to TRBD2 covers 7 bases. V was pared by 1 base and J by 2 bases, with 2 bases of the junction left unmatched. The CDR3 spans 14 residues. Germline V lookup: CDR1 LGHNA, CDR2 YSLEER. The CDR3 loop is CASSQASGTYEQYF. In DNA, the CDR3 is TGCGCCAGCAGCCAAGCTAGCGGAACCTACGAGCAGTACTTC.

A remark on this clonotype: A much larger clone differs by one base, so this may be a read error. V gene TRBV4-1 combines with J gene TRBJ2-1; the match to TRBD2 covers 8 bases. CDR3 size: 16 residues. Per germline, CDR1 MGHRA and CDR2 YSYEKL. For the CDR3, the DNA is TGCGACAGCAGCCAGGCGGCGGGGGGTTTCTACAATGAGCAGTTCTTC. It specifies CDSSQAAGGFYNEQFF.

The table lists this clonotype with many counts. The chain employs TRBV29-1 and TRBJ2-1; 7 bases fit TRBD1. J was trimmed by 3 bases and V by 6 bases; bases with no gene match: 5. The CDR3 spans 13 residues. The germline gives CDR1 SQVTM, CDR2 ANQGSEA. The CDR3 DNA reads TGCAGCGTAAACAGGGGCTTCTACAATGAGCAGTTCTTC. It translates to CSVNRGFYNEQFF.

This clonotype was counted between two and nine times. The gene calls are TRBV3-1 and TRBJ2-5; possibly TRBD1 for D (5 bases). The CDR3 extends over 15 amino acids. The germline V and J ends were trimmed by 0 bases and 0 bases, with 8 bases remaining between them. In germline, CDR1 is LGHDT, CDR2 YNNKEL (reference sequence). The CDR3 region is CASSQDTRDQETQYF. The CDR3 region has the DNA TGTGCCAGCAGCCAAGATACCAGGGACCAAGAGACCCAGTACTTC.

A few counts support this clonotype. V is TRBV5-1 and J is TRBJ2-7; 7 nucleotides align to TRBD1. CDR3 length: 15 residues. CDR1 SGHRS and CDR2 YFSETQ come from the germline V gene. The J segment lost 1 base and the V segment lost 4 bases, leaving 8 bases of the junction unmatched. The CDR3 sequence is CASSLLQTGSYEQYF. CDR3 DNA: TGCGCCAGCAGCCTTTTACAGACAGGGTCCTACGAGCAGTACTTC.

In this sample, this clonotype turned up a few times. The CDR3 DNA reads TGTGCCAGCAGCCAAGATCTGGGGGGCGCAGATACGCAGTATTTT. Translated, it gives CASSQDLGGADTQYF. The chain joins TRBV3-1 to TRBJ2-3; D possibly matches TRBD1 or TRBD2 (6 bases each). The V gene lost 0 bases and the J gene lost 4 bases, with 11 bases spanning the gap. The CDR3 covers 15 residues. Germline CDR1 and CDR2: LGHDT and YNNKEL (reference sequence).

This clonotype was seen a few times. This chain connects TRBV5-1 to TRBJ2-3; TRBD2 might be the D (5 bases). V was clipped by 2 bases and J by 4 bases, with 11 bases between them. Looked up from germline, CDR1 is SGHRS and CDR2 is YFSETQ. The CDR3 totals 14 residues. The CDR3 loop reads CASSFQDSPDTQYF. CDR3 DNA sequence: TGCGCCAGCAGCTTCCAGGACTCGCCAGATACGCAGTATTTT.

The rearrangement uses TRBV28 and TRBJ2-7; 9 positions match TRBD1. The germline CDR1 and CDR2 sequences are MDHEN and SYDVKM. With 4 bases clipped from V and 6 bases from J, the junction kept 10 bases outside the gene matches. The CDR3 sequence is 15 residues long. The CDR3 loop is CASSSWTGAMGEQYF. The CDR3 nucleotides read TGTGCCAGCAGTTCCTGGACAGGGGCCATGGGCGAGCAGTACTTC.

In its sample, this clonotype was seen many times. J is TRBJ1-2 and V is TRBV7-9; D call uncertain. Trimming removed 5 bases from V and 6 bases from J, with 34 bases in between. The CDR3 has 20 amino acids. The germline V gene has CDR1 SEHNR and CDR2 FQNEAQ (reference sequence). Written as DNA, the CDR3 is TGTGCCAGCAGCCCACTTATTGGCGGTCCAAGGCCTAGACGGGTCAATGGCTACACCTTC. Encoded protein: CASSPLIGGPRPRRVNGYTF.

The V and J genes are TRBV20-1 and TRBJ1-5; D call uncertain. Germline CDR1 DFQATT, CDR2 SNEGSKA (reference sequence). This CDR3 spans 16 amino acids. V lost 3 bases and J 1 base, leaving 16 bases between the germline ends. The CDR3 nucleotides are TGCAGTGCTAGGGAAAAATGGACGGCGAGCAATCAGCCCCAGCATTTT. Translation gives CSAREKWTASNQPQHF.

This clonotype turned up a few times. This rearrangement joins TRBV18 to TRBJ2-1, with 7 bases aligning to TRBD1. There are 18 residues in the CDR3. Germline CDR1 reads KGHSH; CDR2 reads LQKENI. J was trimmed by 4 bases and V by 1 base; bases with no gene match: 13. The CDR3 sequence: CASSPLRGGASFYNEQFF. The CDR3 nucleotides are TGTGCCAGCTCACCACTTCGAGGGGGCGCCTCATTTTACAATGAGCAGTTCTTC.

The CDR3 bases are TGTGCCAGTAGTATCGTCCAGGGAGGAAACATTCAGTACTTC. The encoded protein is CASSIVQGGNIQYF. This sequence joins TRBV19 and TRBJ2-4, with a possible D match to TRBD2 (6 bases). V gave up 3 bases and J gave up 6 bases, with 12 bases separating them. This CDR3 comprises 14 residues. Germline V gene data show CDR1 as LNHDA and CDR2 as SQIVND (reference sequence).

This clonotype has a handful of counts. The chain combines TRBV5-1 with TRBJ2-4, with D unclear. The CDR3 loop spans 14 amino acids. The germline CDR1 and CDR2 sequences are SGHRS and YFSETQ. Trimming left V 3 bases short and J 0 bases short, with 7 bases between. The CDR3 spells CASSSLIAKNIQYF. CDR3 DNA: TGCGCCAGCAGCTCACTTATAGCCAAAAACATTCAGTACTTC. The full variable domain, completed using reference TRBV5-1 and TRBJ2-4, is KAGVTQTPRYLIKTRGQQVTLSCSPISGHRSVSWYQQTPGQGLQFLFEYFSETQRNKGNFPGRFSGRQFSNSRSEMNVSTLELGDSALYLCASSSLIAKNIQYFGAGTRLSVL.

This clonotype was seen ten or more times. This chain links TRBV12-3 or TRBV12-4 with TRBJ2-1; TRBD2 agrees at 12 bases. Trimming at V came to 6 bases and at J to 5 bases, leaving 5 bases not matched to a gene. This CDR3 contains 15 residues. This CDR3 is CASRPTSGGHNEQFF. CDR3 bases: TGTGCCAGCAGACCGACTAGCGGGGGACACAATGAGCAGTTCTTC.

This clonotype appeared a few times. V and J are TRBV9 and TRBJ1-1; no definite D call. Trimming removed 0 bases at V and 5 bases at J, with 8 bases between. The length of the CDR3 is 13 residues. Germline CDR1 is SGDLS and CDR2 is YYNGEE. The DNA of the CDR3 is TGTGCCAGCAGCGTAGCTTTGGGGACTGAAGCTTTCTTT. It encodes CASSVALGTEAFF.

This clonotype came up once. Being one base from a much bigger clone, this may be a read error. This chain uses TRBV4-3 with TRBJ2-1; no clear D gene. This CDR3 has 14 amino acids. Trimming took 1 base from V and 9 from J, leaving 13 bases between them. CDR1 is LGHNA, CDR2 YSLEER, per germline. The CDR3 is CASSQVAWFGEQFF. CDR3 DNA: TGCGCCAGCAGCCAAGTTGCATGGTTCGGTGAGCAGTTCTTC.

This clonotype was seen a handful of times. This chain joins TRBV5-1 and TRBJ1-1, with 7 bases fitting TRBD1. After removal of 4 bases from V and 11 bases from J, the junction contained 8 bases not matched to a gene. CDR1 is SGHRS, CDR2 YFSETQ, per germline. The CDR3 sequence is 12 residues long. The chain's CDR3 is CASSQMTGTAFF. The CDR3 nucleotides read TGCGCCAGCAGCCAAATGACAGGGACGGCTTTCTTT. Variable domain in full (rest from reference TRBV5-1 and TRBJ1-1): KAGVTQTPRYLIKTRGQQVTLSCSPISGHRSVSWYQQTPGQGLQFLFEYFSETQRNKGNFPGRFSGRQFSNSRSEMNVSTLELGDSALYLCASSQMTGTAFFGQGTRLTVV.

The CDR3 reads CASSPLGHYGYTF. CDR3 coding DNA: TGTGCCAGTAGTCCCCTGGGGCACTATGGCTACACCTTC. The V call is TRBV19, the J call TRBJ1-2, with a possible D match to TRBD1 (5 bases). Per the germline V gene, CDR1 is LNHDA and CDR2 is SQIVND (reference sequence). This CDR3 region has 13 residues. V was trimmed by 5 bases and J by 3 bases, leaving 10 bases between them.

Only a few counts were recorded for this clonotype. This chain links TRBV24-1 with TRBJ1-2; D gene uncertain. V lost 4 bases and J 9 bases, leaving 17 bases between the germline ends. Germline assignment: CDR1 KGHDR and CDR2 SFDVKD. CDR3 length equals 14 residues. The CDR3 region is CATSDPARLASYTF. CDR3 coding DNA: TGTGCCACCAGTGACCCCGCCCGTCTCGCTAGCTACACCTTC.

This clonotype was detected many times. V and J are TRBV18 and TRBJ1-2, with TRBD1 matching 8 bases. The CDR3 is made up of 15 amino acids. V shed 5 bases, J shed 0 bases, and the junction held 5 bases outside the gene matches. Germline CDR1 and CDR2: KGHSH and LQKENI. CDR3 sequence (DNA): TGTGCCAGCTCAACCCAGGGGGCCCCTAACTATGGCTACACCTTC. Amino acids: CASSTQGAPNYGYTF.

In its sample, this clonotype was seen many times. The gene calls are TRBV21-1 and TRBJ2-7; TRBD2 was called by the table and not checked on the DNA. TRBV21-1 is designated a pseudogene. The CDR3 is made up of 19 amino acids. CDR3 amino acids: CASSARYHSRLLSSYEQYF. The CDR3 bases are TGTGCCAGCAGCGCCAGATACCACTCCCGACTATTAAGCTCCTACGAGCAGTACTTC.

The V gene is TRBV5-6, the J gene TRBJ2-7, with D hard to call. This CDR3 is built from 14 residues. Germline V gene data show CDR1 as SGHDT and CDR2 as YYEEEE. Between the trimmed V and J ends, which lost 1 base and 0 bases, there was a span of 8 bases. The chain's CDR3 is CASSLRPSSYEQYF. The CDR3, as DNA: TGTGCCAGCAGCTTGCGTCCATCCTCCTACGAGCAGTACTTC.

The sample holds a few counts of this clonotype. CDR3: CASSYLEPDEKLFF. The CDR3 DNA is TGTGCCAGCAGTTATCTAGAGCCGGATGAAAAACTGTTTTTT. The chain uses TRBV28 and TRBJ1-4; D is unresolved. The V gene lost 4 bases and the J gene lost 6 bases, with 12 bases spanning the gap. This CDR3 is 14 amino acids long. Germline V CDR1 and CDR2: MDHEN, SYDVKM.

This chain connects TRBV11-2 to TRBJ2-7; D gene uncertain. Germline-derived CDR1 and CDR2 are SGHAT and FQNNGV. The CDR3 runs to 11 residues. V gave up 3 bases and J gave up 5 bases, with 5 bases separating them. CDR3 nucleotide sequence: TGTGCCAGCAGCTTCAAGGACGAGCAGTACTTC. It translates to CASSFKDEQYF.

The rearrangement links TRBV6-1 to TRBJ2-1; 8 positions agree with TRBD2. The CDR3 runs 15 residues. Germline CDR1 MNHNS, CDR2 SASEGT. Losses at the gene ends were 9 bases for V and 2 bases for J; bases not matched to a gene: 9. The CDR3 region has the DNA TGTGCCAGTAGGAATAGGCGGGGGGCCTACAATGAGCAGTTCTTC. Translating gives CASRNRRGAYNEQFF.

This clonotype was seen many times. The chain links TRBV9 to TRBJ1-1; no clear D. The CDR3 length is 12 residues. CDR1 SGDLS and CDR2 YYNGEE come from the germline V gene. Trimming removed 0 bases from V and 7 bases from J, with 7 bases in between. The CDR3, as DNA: TGTGCCAGCAGCGTAGTGGTGGGTGAAGCTTTCTTT. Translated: CASSVVVGEAFF.

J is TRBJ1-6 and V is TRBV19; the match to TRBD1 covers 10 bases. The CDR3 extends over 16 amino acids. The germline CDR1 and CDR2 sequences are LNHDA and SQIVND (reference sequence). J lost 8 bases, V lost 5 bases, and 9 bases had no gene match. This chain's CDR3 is CASSVLTGTGDSPLHF. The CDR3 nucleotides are TGTGCCAGTAGTGTTTTAACCGGGACAGGGGATTCACCCCTCCACTTT.

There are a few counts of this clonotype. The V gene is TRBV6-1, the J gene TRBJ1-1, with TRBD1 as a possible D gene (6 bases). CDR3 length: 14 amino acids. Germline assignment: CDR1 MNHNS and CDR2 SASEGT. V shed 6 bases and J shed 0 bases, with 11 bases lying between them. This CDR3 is CASSPRQVNTEAFF. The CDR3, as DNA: TGTGCCAGCAGCCCCCGACAGGTGAACACTGAAGCTTTCTTT.